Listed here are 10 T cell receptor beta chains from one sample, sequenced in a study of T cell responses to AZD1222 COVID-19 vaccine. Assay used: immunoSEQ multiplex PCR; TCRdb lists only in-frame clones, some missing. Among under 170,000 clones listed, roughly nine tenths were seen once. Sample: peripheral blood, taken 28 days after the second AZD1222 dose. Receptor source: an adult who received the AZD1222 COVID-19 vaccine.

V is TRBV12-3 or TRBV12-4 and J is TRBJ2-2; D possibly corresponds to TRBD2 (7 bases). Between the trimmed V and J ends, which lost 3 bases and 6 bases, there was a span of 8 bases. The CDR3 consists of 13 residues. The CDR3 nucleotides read TGTGCCAGCAGTTTGGGGGGGCCCGGGGAGCTGTTTTTT. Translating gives CASSLGGPGELFF.

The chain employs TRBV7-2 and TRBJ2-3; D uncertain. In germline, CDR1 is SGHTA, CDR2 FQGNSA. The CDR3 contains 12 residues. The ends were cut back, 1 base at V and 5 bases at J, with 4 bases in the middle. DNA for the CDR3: TGTGCCAGCAGCTTAGTTAGAGATACGCAGTATTTT. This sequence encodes CASSLVRDTQYF.

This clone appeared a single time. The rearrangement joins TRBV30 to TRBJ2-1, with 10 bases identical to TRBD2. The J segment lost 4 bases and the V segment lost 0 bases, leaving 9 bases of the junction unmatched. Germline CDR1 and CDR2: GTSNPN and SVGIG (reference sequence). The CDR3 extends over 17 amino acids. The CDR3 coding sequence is TGTGCCTGGAGTGTCCCTAGCGGGAGTTTTGGGTACAATGAGCAGTTCTTC. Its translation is CAWSVPSGSFGYNEQFF.

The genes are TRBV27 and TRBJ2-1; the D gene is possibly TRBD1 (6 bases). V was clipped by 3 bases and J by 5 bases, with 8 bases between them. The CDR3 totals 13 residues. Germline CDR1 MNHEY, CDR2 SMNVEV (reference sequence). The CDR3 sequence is CASSFDRHNEQFF. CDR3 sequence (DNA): TGTGCCAGCAGTTTCGACAGGCACAATGAGCAGTTCTTC.

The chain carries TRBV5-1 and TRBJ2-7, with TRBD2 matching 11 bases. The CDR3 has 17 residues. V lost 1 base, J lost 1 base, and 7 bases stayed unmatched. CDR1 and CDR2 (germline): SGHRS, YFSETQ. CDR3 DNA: TGCGCCAGCAGCTTGTCCCCTACTAGCGGGAGTTCCTACGAGCAGTACTTC. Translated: CASSLSPTSGSSYEQYF. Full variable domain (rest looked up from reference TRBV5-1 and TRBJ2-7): KAGVTQTPRYLIKTRGQQVTLSCSPISGHRSVSWYQQTPGQGLQFLFEYFSETQRNKGNFPGRFSGRQFSNSRSEMNVSTLELGDSALYLCASSLSPTSGSSYEQYFGPGTRLTVT.

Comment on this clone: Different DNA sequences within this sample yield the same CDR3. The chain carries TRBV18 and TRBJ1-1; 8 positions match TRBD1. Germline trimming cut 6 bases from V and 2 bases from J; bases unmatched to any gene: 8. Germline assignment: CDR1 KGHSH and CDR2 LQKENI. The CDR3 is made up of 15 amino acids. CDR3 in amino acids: CASSPGSGGNTEAFF. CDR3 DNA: TGTGCCAGCTCCCCCGGGTCAGGGGGCAACACTGAAGCTTTCTTT.

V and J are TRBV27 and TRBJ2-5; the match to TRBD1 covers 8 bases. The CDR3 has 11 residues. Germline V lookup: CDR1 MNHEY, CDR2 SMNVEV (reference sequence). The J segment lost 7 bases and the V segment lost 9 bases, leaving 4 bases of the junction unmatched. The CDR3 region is CASGQGGTQYF. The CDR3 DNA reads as TGTGCCAGTGGACAGGGTGGGACCCAGTACTTC.

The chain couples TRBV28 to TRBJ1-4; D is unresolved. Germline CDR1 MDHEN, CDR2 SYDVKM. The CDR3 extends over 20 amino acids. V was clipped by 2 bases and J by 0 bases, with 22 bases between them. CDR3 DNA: TGTGCCAGCAGTTTAGGATGGGAGACCCAGACGGATGCAACTAATGAAAAACTGTTTTTT. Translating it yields CASSLGWETQTDATNEKLFF.

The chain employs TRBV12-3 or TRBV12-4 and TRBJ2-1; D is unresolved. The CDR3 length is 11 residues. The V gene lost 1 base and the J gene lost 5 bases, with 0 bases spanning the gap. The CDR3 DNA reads TGTGCCAGCAGTTTAGACAATGAGCAGTTCTTC. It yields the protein CASSLDNEQFF.

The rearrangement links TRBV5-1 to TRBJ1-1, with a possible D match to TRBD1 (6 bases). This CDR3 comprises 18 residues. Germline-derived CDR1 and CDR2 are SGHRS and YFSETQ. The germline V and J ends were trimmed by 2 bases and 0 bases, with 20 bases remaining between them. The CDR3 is CASSLIPPGQTMNTEAFF. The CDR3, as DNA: TGCGCCAGCAGCTTAATACCACCAGGACAGACCATGAACACTGAAGCTTTCTTT.